Listed below are T cell receptor beta chains from one sample, sequenced in a study of OX40 agonist ivuxolimab in advanced cancers. Some clones are missing from TCRdb's copy, which holds only in-frame ones; the method was immunoSEQ multiplex PCR. The table records approximately 70,000 clones, roughly four fifths of them present only once. Sample: CD4+ or CD8+ T cells sorted from blood, taken in a trial of the OX40 agonist ivuxolimab. The receptors were sampled from an adult with an advanced solid tumor such as melanoma, head and neck, liver or kidney cancer. The CDR3 runs from the conserved cysteine through the conserved F or W. D genes are given only for firm matches. Clone size, where shown, is once, few, many, or a class for clones that have expanded.

V gene	clone size	J gene	D gene	CDR3 protein	CDR3 DNA
TRBV27	NA	TRBJ2-3	NA	CASSLSSAPSTDTQYF	TGTGCCAGCAGTTTATCGAGCGCTCCTAGCACAGATACGCAGTATTTT
TRBV28	NA	TRBJ1-4	NA	CASTVWGAGEKLFF	TGTGCCAGCACGGTTTGGGGGGCGGGAGAAAAACTGTTTTTT
TRBV9	few	TRBJ2-1	NA	CASSVDPSSYNEQFF	TGTGCCAGCAGCGTAGACCCGAGCTCCTACAATGAGCAGTTCTTC
TRBV6-6	NA	TRBJ1-6	NA	CASSYLVGDINSPLHF	TGTGCCAGCAGTTACTTGGTGGGGGACATAAATTCACCCCTCCACTTT
TRBV25-1	once	TRBJ1-2	NA	CASSEGNYGYTF	TGTGCCAGCAGTGAGGGGAACTATGGCTACACCTTC
TRBV6-5	once	TRBJ1-3	NA	CASSYSKEGAGNTIYF	TGTGCCAGCAGTTACTCGAAGGAGGGTGCAGGAAACACCATATATTTT
TRBV10-3	NA	TRBJ2-7	NA	CAISDLGTGLYEQYF	TGTGCCATCAGTGATTTGGGGACGGGACTCTACGAGCAGTACTTC
TRBV4-1	NA	TRBJ2-2	TRBD1	CASTWTGGGTGELFF	TGCGCCAGCACGTGGACAGGGGGCGGCACCGGGGAGCTGTTTTTT
TRBV7-8	NA	TRBJ2-3	NA	CASRRAFGTDTQYF	TGTGCCAGCCGGAGGGCGTTCGGCACAGATACGCAGTATTTT
TRBV6-6	NA	TRBJ1-4	TRBD1	CASRQTGGANEKLFF	TGTGCCAGCAGACAGACAGGGGGCGCGAATGAAAAACTGTTTTTT
TRBV19	NA	TRBJ2-3	TRBD2	CASSILSGGVDTQYF	TGTGCCAGTAGTATACTCAGCGGGGGTGTAGATACGCAGTATTTT
TRBV15	NA	TRBJ2-3	NA	CATSRAHSSTDTQYF	TGTGCCACCAGCAGAGCCCACTCTAGCACAGATACGCAGTATTTT
TRBV4-1	few	TRBJ1-6	TRBD1	CASSQSGTAYNSPLHF	TGCGCCAGCAGCCAATCCGGGACAGCATATAATTCACCCCTCCACTTT
TRBV29-1	NA	TRBJ2-7	NA	CSVEGWGAYIYEQYF	TGCAGCGTTGAAGGTTGGGGGGCTTACATCTACGAGCAGTACTTC
TRBV6-1	few	TRBJ2-7	NA	CASSEQGWDEQYF	TGTGCCAGCAGTGAACAGGGGTGGGACGAGCAGTACTTC
TRBV27	once	TRBJ1-6	NA	CASSARGGGSPLHF	TGTGCCAGCAGTGCCCGTGGGGGTGGGTCACCCCTCCACTTT
TRBV6-1	NA	TRBJ2-1	TRBD1	CASNSGTGSYNEQFF	TGTGCCAGCAACTCCGGGACAGGGTCCTACAATGAGCAGTTCTTC
TRBV25-1	NA	TRBJ1-6	TRBD1	CASSRAGGSTPLHF	TGTGCCAGCAGTAGGGCAGGGGGCTCAACACCCCTCCACTTT
TRBV6-5	NA	TRBJ2-3	NA	CASSSSGATSTDTQYF	TGTGCCAGCAGTTCATCCGGAGCTACTAGCACAGATACGCAGTATTTT
TRBV18	few	TRBJ2-5	NA	CASSPLQVRAQETQYF	TGTGCCAGCTCACCACTTCAAGTAAGGGCCCAAGAGACCCAGTACTTC
TRBV6-5	once	TRBJ2-2	NA	CASSYVATGELFF	TGTGCCAGCAGTTACGTTGCCACCGGGGAGCTGTTTTTT
TRBV9	NA	TRBJ2-2	NA	CASSVVAEVGTGELFF	TGTGCCAGCAGCGTAGTTGCCGAGGTCGGCACCGGGGAGCTGTTTTTT
TRBV28	few	TRBJ2-3	NA	CASSRRDGATDTQYF	TGTGCCAGCAGTCGCCGGGACGGAGCCACAGATACGCAGTATTTT
TRBV4-1	NA	TRBJ2-5	TRBD1	CASSPNPGQREETQYF	TGCGCCAGCAGCCCAAACCCGGGACAGAGGGAAGAGACCCAGTACTTC
TRBV7-2	NA	TRBJ1-2	NA	CASRLDPNYGYTF	TGTGCCAGCAGGTTAGACCCAAACTATGGCTACACCTTC
TRBV9	NA	TRBJ2-7	NA	CASSPQTQGGNHEQYF	TGTGCCAGCAGCCCTCAAACGCAGGGAGGAAACCACGAGCAGTACTTC
TRBV7-2	NA	TRBJ1-1	NA	CASSPGLNTEAFF	TGTGCCAGCAGCCCTGGACTTAACACTGAAGCTTTCTTT
TRBV5-1	NA	TRBJ2-5	NA	CASSLSGTGIETQYF	TGCGCCAGCAGCTTGAGTGGGACCGGGATTGAGACCCAGTACTTC
TRBV5-1	NA	TRBJ2-7	TRBD2	CASSLYGGLAERVYEQYF	TGCGCCAGCAGCTTGTACGGGGGGTTAGCGGAGAGGGTCTACGAGCAGTACTTC
TRBV6-5	NA	TRBJ2-2	NA	CASAPSNTGELFF	TGTGCCAGTGCACCATCGAACACCGGGGAGCTGTTTTTT
TRBV6-5	NA	TRBJ1-5	NA	CASSAGWTNQPQHF	TGTGCCAGCAGCGCGGGCTGGACCAATCAGCCCCAGCATTTT
TRBV13	NA	TRBJ2-5	NA	CASSRPGVETQYF	TGTGCCAGCAGCCGCCCCGGGGTGGAGACCCAGTACTTC
TRBV5-1	NA	TRBJ2-3	NA	CASSFGETDTQYF	TGCGCCAGCAGCTTCGGGGAGACAGATACGCAGTATTTT
TRBV7-3	NA	TRBJ2-1	TRBD2	CASSSSGSWDEQFF	TGTGCCAGCAGCTCGAGCGGGAGCTGGGATGAGCAGTTCTTC
TRBV6-6	NA	TRBJ2-6	NA	CASTHRGSGANVLTF	TGTGCCAGCACCCACCGTGGCTCTGGGGCCAACGTCCTGACTTTC
TRBV5-1	NA	TRBJ1-1	NA	CASSPEGGNTEAFF	TGCGCCAGCAGCCCCGAAGGAGGGAACACTGAAGCTTTCTTT
TRBV5-8	NA	TRBJ1-1	NA	CASSYGPVTEAFF	TGTGCCAGCAGCTATGGACCGGTCACTGAAGCTTTCTTT
TRBV18	NA	TRBJ2-2	NA	CASSRQMNTGELFF	TGTGCCAGCTCACGGCAGATGAACACCGGGGAGCTGTTTTTT
TRBV5-1	once	TRBJ2-2	TRBD1	CASQTGILTGELFF	TGCGCCAGCCAGACAGGGATTCTCACCGGGGAGCTGTTTTTT
TRBV11-2	once	TRBJ1-2	NA	CASSLGSIPNYGYTF	TGTGCCAGCAGTCTGGGATCTATACCTAACTATGGCTACACCTTC
TRBV21-1	NA	TRBJ2-5	NA	CASSKSITGVGVQETQYF	TGTGCCAGCAGCAAATCAATTACGGGGGTCGGAGTCCAAGAGACCCAGTACTTC
TRBV28	NA	TRBJ2-1	TRBD2	CASSREVDEQFF	TGTGCCAGCAGTCGGGAGGTAGATGAGCAGTTCTTC
TRBV27	NA	TRBJ1-2	NA	CASRSTGALTNYGYTF	TGTGCCAGCAGGTCTACGGGGGCGTTAACTAACTATGGCTACACCTTC
TRBV28	NA	TRBJ2-1	TRBD2	CASYPGGGPLYNEQFF	TGTGCCAGCTACCCTGGGGGAGGGCCCCTTTACAATGAGCAGTTCTTC